This T cell receptor (beta chain) is drawn from a study of PD-L1 blockade in urothelial cancer. About the research overall: At 3 weeks (second dose) and 6 weeks after starting treatment, blood was analyzed.

Study-wide results and limits: Durable-benefit patients had greater expansion of tumor-associated blood clones at 3 weeks.

Regarding time point: pretreatment peripheral blood. The CDR3 sequence is 13 residues long. CDR1 is SSHAT, CDR2 FNYEAQ, per germline (reference sequence). V trimming: 1 base; J trimming: 5 bases; junction bases outside the gene matches: 0. Sequencing was performed with immunoSEQ multiplex PCR; in TCRdb, only in-frame clones are kept and a portion is missing. The sample shows around 66,000 clones, roughly 77% of them seen only once. This clone showed up just a few times. Its antigen remains unknown. Sample: PBMCs, taken around atezolizumab (anti-PD-L1) treatment. The chain employs TRBV7-7 and TRBJ2-7; TRBD1 matches at 9 bases. This TCR came from a man aged 65 to 85 with urothelial cancer. The CDR3 loop reads CASSLGTGDEQYF. The CDR3 region has the DNA TGTGCCAGCAGCTTAGGGACAGGGGACGAGCAGTACTTC.